This T cell receptor beta chain was obtained from a study of blood T cell repertoires in COVID-19. For the study at large: Sample material is recorded as cDNA or gDNA derived from T cells, B-cell-depleted T cells, or PBMCs.

In the authors' methods: Reference gene primer amplification gave nucleated cell count estimates. TCRdb's copy holds only in-frame clones and misses some; the assay was immunoSEQ multiplex PCR. From that table come the V and J calls and clone size; the DNA was used to work out D and trimming. Of some 130,000 clones listed, around 88% are singletons. Source material: peripheral blood. This TCR was sampled from a man between 60 and 70 years old with COVID-19, enrolled during active disease.

The CDR3 here is CASSFSGTGNGYTF. The CDR3 coding sequence is TGTGCCAGCAGCTTTTCTGGGACAGGGAATGGCTACACCTTC. This rearrangement joins TRBV9 to TRBJ1-2, with 9 nucleotides matching TRBD1. In germline, CDR1 is SGDLS, CDR2 YYNGEE. The CDR3 runs 14 residues. Trimming cost V 4 bases and J 6 bases; bases outside gene matches: 7.